Shown below are 3 T cell receptor beta chains from a single sample sequenced in a study of human T cells and chemical hapten exposure. Time point specified: pre-sensitization, week 0. Treatment noted: therapeutic diphenylcyclopropenone sensitization with weekly scalp DPC. From the RACE reads, TCRdb called clonotypes with MiXCR, one entry per CDR3 protein. This table has around 60,000 distinct CDR3 sequences, about 7% appearing once. The sequencing here drew on whole blood, taken in connection with sensitization to the hapten diphenylcyclopropenone (DPC). These receptors were obtained from a woman aged 25-40 years with alopecia areata. Some clones in this sample may be carry-over from other donors' samples.

In this sample, this clonotype turned up many times. CDR3 in DNA: TGTGCCAGCAGTTTATTTCCCGGGGAGCTGTTTTTT. Translation gives CASSLFPGELFF. The V call is TRBV12-3 or TRBV12-4, the J call TRBJ2-2; the D is unclear. The V and J ends lost 2 bases and 6 bases respectively, with 4 bases between them. The CDR3 is 12 amino acids.

This clonotype was recorded at least ten times. The CDR3 region has the DNA TGTGCCAGCAGTTTTGCCAGCGGGGGGGCCGTGTCGACAGATACGCAGTATTTT. Translated: CASSFASGGAVSTDTQYF. The chain couples TRBV12-3 or TRBV12-4 to TRBJ2-3; 10 positions agree with TRBD2. V was pared by 3 bases and J by 3 bases, with 12 bases of the junction left unmatched. CDR3 length: 18 amino acids.

The chain has TRBV12-3 or TRBV12-4 and TRBJ1-3; D is undetermined. There are 16 residues in the CDR3. The V and J ends lost 6 bases and 0 bases respectively, with 15 bases between them. The CDR3 region has the DNA TGTGCCAGCAGGGAACAATTGTTTTCCTCTGGAAACACCATATATTTT. Amino acids: CASREQLFSSGNTIYF.